Shown below are 24 T cell receptor beta chains from a single sample sequenced in a study of blood T cell repertoires in COVID-19. Measured with immunoSEQ multiplex PCR; TCRdb has only the in-frame clones, and not every one. The sample carries some 430,000 clones, about 92% recorded once. Source material: PBMCs or T cells enriched from blood (not recorded which). The receptors stem from a man between 18 and 29 years old who had recovered from COVID-19.

Only a few counts were recorded for this clone. This rearrangement joins TRBV4-1 to TRBJ1-2, with D tentatively TRBD1 (5 bases). CDR3 length: 14 amino acids. V shed 2 bases and J shed 5 bases, with 12 bases lying between them. The germline gives CDR1 MGHRA, CDR2 YSYEKL. CDR3 in DNA: TGCGCCAGCAGCCAACCCGGACAAAGTTATGGCTACACCTTC. It encodes CASSQPGQSYGYTF.

The chain couples TRBV28 to TRBJ1-2; D is ambiguous. The CDR3 extends over 14 amino acids. Trimming cost V 3 bases and J 2 bases, with 10 bases left between them. Germline CDR1 is MDHEN and CDR2 is SYDVKM. The CDR3 sequence: CASSFPPLNYGYTF. DNA for the CDR3: TGTGCCAGCAGTTTCCCCCCACTCAACTATGGCTACACCTTC.

The chain uses TRBV19 and TRBJ2-7; 11 bases are a match to TRBD2. Germline V gene lookup returns CDR1 LNHDA and CDR2 SQIVND (reference sequence). This CDR3 region has 15 residues. V lost 4 bases and J lost 4; bases outside the gene matches: 6. CDR3 loop: CASSTGLAGPYEQYF. In nucleotides, the CDR3 is TGTGCCAGTAGTACCGGACTAGCGGGCCCATACGAGCAGTACTTC.

V and J are TRBV7-2 and TRBJ2-2; D not resolved. V gave up 7 bases and J gave up 5 bases, with 20 bases separating them. The germline V gene has CDR1 SGHTA and CDR2 FQGNSA. The CDR3 is 16 amino acids. CDR3 in amino acids: CASTPPSPVRTGELFF. DNA of the CDR3: TGTGCCAGCACCCCCCCTTCCCCAGTGAGGACCGGGGAGCTGTTTTTT.

This rearrangement joins TRBV5-1 to TRBJ2-5, with D possibly matching TRBD2 (5 bases). Germline lookup yields CDR1 SGHRS and CDR2 YFSETQ. The CDR3 runs 14 residues. V gave up 2 bases and J gave up 2 bases, with 10 bases separating them. CDR3 in DNA: TGCGCCAGCAGCTTAGGAGCGGTACAAGAGACCCAGTACTTC. This gives the protein CASSLGAVQETQYF.

This chain links TRBV3-1 (or the pseudogene TRBV3-2) with TRBJ2-3; tentative D call: TRBD2 (6 bases). V was pared by 2 bases and J by 1 base, with 13 bases between. This CDR3 is 16 amino acids long. Germline V gene data show CDR1 as LGHDT and CDR2 as YNNKEL (reference sequence). The CDR3 DNA reads TGTGCCAGCAGCCAAACAGTGGGGGGAGGCACAGATACGCAGTATTTT. Translating it yields CASSQTVGGGTDTQYF.

The V and J genes are TRBV9 and TRBJ2-2; possibly TRBD1 for D (5 bases). The CDR3 runs 17 residues. Germline-derived CDR1 and CDR2 are SGDLS and YYNGEE. Deletions cut 0 bases from V and 0 bases from J, with 12 bases between. This chain's CDR3 is CASSVAFIGANTGELFF. The CDR3 DNA reads as TGTGCCAGCAGCGTAGCTTTTATAGGGGCGAACACCGGGGAGCTGTTTTTT.

The J gene is TRBJ1-5, the V gene TRBV5-5; D is unclear. This CDR3 comprises 13 residues. Looked up from germline, CDR1 is SGHKS and CDR2 is YYEKEE (reference sequence). V shed 1 base and J shed 6 bases, with 8 bases lying between them. CDR3 nucleotides: TGTGCCAGCAGCTTGTTGGGGAGTCAGCCCCAGCATTTT. Translating it yields CASSLLGSQPQHF.

V usage is TRBV16 and J usage is TRBJ2-4; 10 nucleotides align to TRBD1. Germline CDR1 is KGHSY and CDR2 is FQNENV. Germline trimming cut 3 bases from V and 1 base from J; bases unmatched to any gene: 6. This CDR3 has 17 residues. The chain's CDR3 is CASSHAGTGDAKNIQYF. CDR3 coding DNA: TGTGCCAGCAGCCACGCCGGGACAGGGGATGCCAAAAACATTCAGTACTTC.

J is TRBJ1-1 and V is TRBV2; D is perhaps TRBD1 (5 bases). The V and J ends lost 4 bases and 0 bases respectively, with 12 bases between them. CDR1 and CDR2 from the germline V gene are SNHLY and FYNNEI. This CDR3 has 15 amino acids. The CDR3 region is CASSGGGLMNTEAFF. DNA for the CDR3: TGTGCCAGCAGTGGGGGGGGACTGATGAACACTGAAGCTTTCTTT. Filled out from reference TRBV2 and TRBJ1-1, the complete variable domain reads EPEVTQTPSHQVTQMGQEVILRCVPISNHLYFYWYRQILGQKVEFLVSFYNNEISEKSEIFDDQFSVERPDGSNFTLKIRSTKLEDSAMYFCASSGGGLMNTEAFFGQGTRLTVV.

With regard to this clone: Within the sample, other DNA sequences also encode this same CDR3. V gene TRBV5-1 combines with J gene TRBJ1-4; unclear D gene. V lost 0 bases and J 2 bases, leaving 5 bases between the germline ends. Germline CDR1 is SGHRS and CDR2 is YFSETQ. The length of the CDR3 is 14 residues. The CDR3 DNA reads TGCGCCAGCAGCTTGGCGGGGACTAATGAAAAACTGTTTTTT. Translation gives CASSLAGTNEKLFF.

The chain joins TRBV21-1 to TRBJ1-5; no check of the table's D call, TRBD1, against the DNA was made. TRBV21-1 is a documented pseudogene. CDR3 length: 17 residues. The CDR3 region is CASSREGTGQNNQPQHF. The CDR3 DNA sequence: TGTGCCAGCAGCCGCGAGGGAACGGGACAGAACAATCAGCCCCAGCATTTT.

The gene calls are TRBV3-1 (or the pseudogene TRBV3-2) and TRBJ2-7; 15 bases align to TRBD2. CDR3 length: 18 amino acids. The V gene end was trimmed by 1 base and the J gene end by 0 bases; junction bases not matched to a gene: 4. From germline, CDR1 is LGHDT and CDR2 YNNKEL (reference sequence). The CDR3 DNA sequence: TGTGCCAGCAGCCAAGCCGGGACTAGCGGGGGGAGCTCCTACGAGCAGTACTTC. As protein: CASSQAGTSGGSSYEQYF.

V and J are TRBV6-6 and TRBJ1-2; 10 bases are shared with TRBD1. The CDR3 covers 15 residues. Germline CDR1 MNHNY, CDR2 SVGAGI (reference sequence). With 2 bases clipped from V and 8 bases from J, the junction kept 8 bases outside the gene matches. The CDR3 DNA sequence: TGTGCCAGCAGTTACACCGGGACAGGGGTGGTCGGCTACACCTTC. It translates to CASSYTGTGVVGYTF.

This sequence joins TRBV3-1 (or the pseudogene TRBV3-2) and TRBJ2-3; TRBD1 is a possible D gene (5 bases). The CDR3 spans 14 residues. Germline lookup yields CDR1 LGHDT and CDR2 YNNKEL (reference sequence). Trimming removed 6 bases from V and 0 bases from J, with 10 bases in between. CDR3 residues: CASRGALSTDTQYF. DNA of the CDR3: TGTGCCAGCAGAGGGGCGCTGAGCACAGATACGCAGTATTTT.

This clone was seen only once. CDR3 DNA sequence: TGCAGCGTTGGTCTCGGACAGGGAGTCTTCGAGCAGTACTTC. It codes for CSVGLGQGVFEQYF. The chain recombines TRBV29-1 with TRBJ2-7, with 8 bases identical to TRBD1. The V gene end was trimmed by 4 bases and the J gene end by 6 bases; junction bases not matched to a gene: 11. The CDR3 is made up of 14 amino acids. CDR1 and CDR2 from the germline V gene are SQVTM and ANQGSEA.

This chain joins TRBV5-1 and TRBJ1-1; D is unclear. V was cut by 0 bases and J by 0 bases, with 9 bases left in between. From germline, CDR1 is SGHRS and CDR2 YFSETQ. This CDR3 comprises 15 residues. CDR3 in amino acids: CASSLERSMNTEAFF. In nucleotides, the CDR3 is TGCGCCAGCAGCTTGGAGAGGAGCATGAACACTGAAGCTTTCTTT.

The J gene is TRBJ2-2, the V gene TRBV5-1; D gene ambiguous. V was clipped by 4 bases and J by 5 bases, with 15 bases between them. This CDR3 is built from 15 residues. The germline gives CDR1 SGHRS, CDR2 YFSETQ. CDR3 region: CASSLGPPGTGELFF. The CDR3 DNA reads as TGCGCCAGCAGCCTGGGCCCTCCGGGTACCGGGGAGCTGTTTTTT.

The genes are TRBV7-3 and TRBJ1-2, with 8 bases that match TRBD1. Germline V CDR1 and CDR2: SGHTA, FQGTGA. The CDR3 totals 15 residues. With V trimmed by 2 bases and J by 4 bases, 6 bases remained unmatched. This CDR3 is CASSLLGTGSYGYTF. In DNA, the CDR3 is TGTGCCAGCAGCTTACTTGGGACAGGCAGCTATGGCTACACCTTC.

This clone was detected only once. The chain employs TRBV29-1 and TRBJ1-3; perhaps TRBD1 as D (5 bases). V dropped 2 bases and J dropped 0 bases, with 20 bases sitting between them. The germline V gene has CDR1 SQVTM and CDR2 ANQGSEA. This CDR3 spans 18 amino acids. The CDR3 DNA sequence: TGCAGCGTTGAATCACCATTCCGGACACGGAGCTCTGGAAACACCATATATTTT. Protein sequence: CSVESPFRTRSSGNTIYF.

Concerning this clone itself: The same CDR3 also results from other DNA sequences found in this sample. This rearrangement joins TRBV19 to TRBJ1-6; TRBD1 matches at 9 bases. Trimming took 3 bases from V and 9 from J; bases not matched to a gene: 3. From germline, CDR1 is LNHDA and CDR2 SQIVND (reference sequence). This CDR3 comprises 14 residues. The CDR3 here is CASSIRQGGSPLHF. The CDR3 DNA follows: TGTGCCAGTAGTATTCGACAGGGGGGTTCACCCCTCCACTTT. The full variable domain, with the rest looked up from reference TRBV19 and TRBJ1-6, is DGGITQSPKYLFRKEGQNVTLSCEQNLNHDAMYWYRQDPGQGLRLIYYSQIVNDFQKGDIAEGYSVSREKKESFPLTVTSAQKNPTAFYLCASSIRQGGSPLHFGNGTRLTVT.

The V and J genes are TRBV4-1 and TRBJ2-1, with TRBD2 matching 10 bases. J gave up 6 bases and V 1 base, and 6 bases lay outside the gene matches. There are 16 residues in the CDR3. CDR1 is MGHRA, CDR2 YSYEKL, per germline. CDR3 amino acids: CASSQASGTSVNEQFF. CDR3 nucleotide sequence: TGCGCCAGCAGCCAAGCAAGTGGGACTAGCGTCAATGAGCAGTTCTTC.

The rearrangement uses TRBV6-6 and TRBJ1-3; D remains ambiguous. This CDR3 spans 12 amino acids. Germline V CDR1 and CDR2: MNHNY, SVGAGI (reference sequence). The V and J ends lost 11 bases and 4 bases respectively, with 12 bases between them. CDR3 nucleotide sequence: TGTGCCGCTTGGGCGGGGGGAAACACCATATATTTT. Amino acid sequence: CAAWAGGNTIYF.

The chain recombines TRBV3-1 (or the pseudogene TRBV3-2) with TRBJ1-4, with 7 bases matching TRBD1. Germline assignment: CDR1 LGHDT and CDR2 YNNKEL (reference sequence). J gave up 8 bases and V 4 bases, and 4 bases lay outside the gene matches. CDR3 length: 13 residues. The DNA for the CDR3 is TGTGCCAGCAGCCGTCAGGGGGTGGAAAAACTGTTTTTT. Translation: CASSRQGVEKLFF.